Listed below are T cell receptor beta chains from one sample, sequenced in a study of human T cells and chemical hapten exposure. In TCRdb, the 5' RACE reads were re-called with MiXCR into one record per CDR3 protein. Here the sample spans under 150,000 distinct CDR3 sequences, approximately 20% being singletons. These TCRs come from a human donor in good health. The conserved cysteine and the conserved F or W are not part of the CDR3 here. The order of the fields is J gene, V gene, CDR3 protein.

TRBJ2-1,TRBV19,ASNGLAGGEDEQF
TRBJ1-1,TRBV30,ASEARQGAEAF
TRBJ1-1,TRBV9,ASSGDSSEAF
TRBJ2-3,TRBV7-2,ASSLRDHTQY
TRBJ2-3,TRBV24-1,ATSDLGLGTDTQY
TRBJ2-2,TRBV27,ASSLSPSYTGELF
TRBJ2-7,TRBV7-2,ASRGQGRGEEY
TRBJ2-3,TRBV9,ASSPGDTDTQY
TRBJ2-3,TRBV12-3/TRBV12-4,ASRGRRSTDTQY
TRBJ1-1,TRBV29-1,SVEVEGPRKAF
TRBJ2-7,TRBV6-1,ASVRDFQLGEQY
TRBJ2-7,TRBV6-5,ASSRDYRTEQY
TRBJ2-7,TRBV4-2,ASSQDVLYEQY
TRBJ2-1,TRBV14,ASSLTGDVGF
TRBJ1-2,TRBV24-1,ATRGDGGNYGYT
TRBJ2-3,TRBV30,AWSLIQSTDTQY
TRBJ2-5,TRBV15,ATSRPRTSGQETQY
TRBJ2-5,TRBV14,ASSQSLQGAQY
TRBJ1-2,TRBV27,ASSLRQGYGYT
TRBJ2-3,TRBV4-1,ASSQTALIKRERGPDTQY
TRBJ2-3,TRBV7-6,ASSLELAGTDTQY
TRBJ1-1,TRBV7-8,ASSLDRQGLTEAF
TRBJ2-4,TRBV18,ASSPLKQHNQAKNIQY
TRBJ2-7,TRBV6-1,ASSVWTSPVEQY
TRBJ1-2,TRBV19,ASSIDRVVGYT
TRBJ2-7,TRBV6-6,ASSYDLNRGEQY
TRBJ2-5,TRBV9,ASSTGREGLETQY
TRBJ2-7,TRBV6-5,ASSYSGPSLGASSYEQY
TRBJ2-1,TRBV20-1,SARTSLYNEQF
TRBJ2-7,TRBV11-2,ASSIPGTGTYEQY
TRBJ2-7,TRBV27,ASSPDPSDRATYEQY
TRBJ2-7,TRBV29-1,SAEVPSPGQGEWSPYEQY
TRBJ1-5,TRBV20-1,SANGAIHGQPQH
TRBJ2-1,TRBV6-1,ASSEGPNSDEQF
TRBJ2-6,TRBV29-1,SVGLAGSGANVLT
TRBJ1-1,TRBV7-9,ASSLEQRTTNTEAF
TRBJ1-3,TRBV28,ASSVTVFGSSGNTIY
TRBJ1-5,TRBV20-1,SAGQYSNQPQH
TRBJ2-5,TRBV20-1,SAGRDRGQNGEETQY
TRBJ2-3,TRBV3-1,ASSQDNQGRTDTQY
TRBJ1-1,TRBV20-1,SASPPLTPHGAF
TRBJ2-7,TRBV27,ASSLGGSQSQEQY
TRBJ1-6,TRBV9,ASSVAGASYSPLH
TRBJ2-6,TRBV28,ASSPTGSSGANVLT
TRBJ2-7,TRBV9,ASSAQTGTGYEQY
TRBJ2-3,TRBV12-3/TRBV12-4,ASSLDLSPSTDTQY
TRBJ1-5,TRBV12-3/TRBV12-4,ASSHTGEGQPQH
TRBJ2-7,TRBV6-2/TRBV6-3,ASRGAGAQGQY
TRBJ2-3,TRBV5-1,ASSAAPGGADTQY
TRBJ1-6,TRBV11-2,ASSLVRDNSPLH
TRBJ2-1,TRBV24-1,ATSDPLQTSGEQF